This TCR beta chain is drawn from a study of blood T cells in healthy people across ages. This clonotype was observed a handful of times. The V end was cut by 7 bases, the J end by 3 bases, with 16 bases between. The CDR3 is 14 residues long. CDR1 is MDHEN, CDR2 SYDVKM, per germline. It was with a sample-barcoded 5' primer and a J-beta primer mix that a second PCR of about 6 to 11 cycles was run. TCRdb redid the calling of the 5' RACE reads with MiXCR, one entry per CDR3 protein. The table records more than 550,000 distinct CDR3 sequences, roughly 20% of them present only once. The receptor was derived from a man aged 65-85 years in good health. The sequenced sample consisted of blood. The genes are TRBV28 and TRBJ2-7, with D tentatively TRBD2 (7 bases). CDR3 DNA: TGTGCCAGCACCCTGGCGGGGGCCCACTACGAGCAGTACTTC. This gives the protein CASTLAGAHYEQYF.